The 17 T cell receptor beta chains reported below all come from one sample, sequenced in a study of CD8+CD57+ T cells in acquired aplastic anemia. Genomic DNA templated the TCR beta VDJ and CDR3 profiling. Via MiXCR, TCRdb re-called the reads, giving one row per CDR3 protein. In the table there are about 110,000 distinct CDR3 sequences, 51% of which are singletons. Material for sequencing was sorted CD4+, CD8+, or CD8+CD57+ T cells (not recorded which) from PBMCs. These receptors originate from a human donor in good health, serving as a control.

The rearrangement uses TRBV2 and TRBJ1-5; D uncertain. The CDR3 has 12 amino acids. Per germline, CDR1 SNHLY and CDR2 FYNNEI. Trimming took 7 bases from V and 4 from J, leaving 8 bases between them. In nucleotides, the CDR3 is TGTGCCAGCACCATGAGGAATCAGCCCCAGCATTTT. The encoded protein is CASTMRNQPQHF.

The V gene is TRBV5-1, the J gene TRBJ1-2; D uncertain. V dropped 5 bases and J dropped 6 bases, with 14 bases sitting between them. CDR3 length: 13 residues. CDR1 is SGHRS and CDR2 is YFSETQ in the germline V gene. The CDR3 nucleotides read TGCGCCAGCAGGGGGTTGCAAACGGATGGCTACACCTTC. This codes for CASRGLQTDGYTF.

V usage is TRBV2 and J usage is TRBJ1-6; D is uncertain. The CDR3 spans 16 residues. The ends were cut back, 3 bases at V and 2 bases at J, with 11 bases in the middle. The germline CDR1 and CDR2 sequences are SNHLY and FYNNEI. CDR3 amino acids: CASSDAGATYNSPLHF. DNA of the CDR3: TGTGCCAGCAGTGACGCGGGAGCAACCTATAATTCACCCCTCCACTTT.

This clonotype was observed a few times. One base away lies a much larger clone, so this may be a sequencing read error. J is TRBJ1-1 and V is TRBV9; 10 bases line up with TRBD1. Trimming at V came to 4 bases and at J to 6 bases, leaving 15 bases not matched to a gene. Looked up from germline, CDR1 is SGDLS and CDR2 is YYNGEE. This CDR3 comprises 17 residues. The CDR3 bases are TGTGCCAGCAGCCCCTCCGGGACAGGGGTCGTTGGGGCTGAAGCTTTCTTT. Its protein product is CASSPSGTGVVGAEAFF.

Details on this clonotype: This may come from a read error, since a much larger clone is one base off. This sequence joins TRBV4-2 and TRBJ1-2; TRBD1 is a possible D gene (5 bases). Germline CDR1 LGHNA, CDR2 YNFKEQ. V shed 1 base and J shed 3 bases, with 15 bases lying between them. The CDR3 sequence is 16 residues long. CDR3 sequence: CASSQGGSVQDYGYTF. DNA for the CDR3: TGTGCCAGCAGCCAAGGGGGGTCAGTTCAAGACTATGGCTACACCTTC.

This clonotype was picked up many times. The chain employs TRBV2 and TRBJ2-5, with 11 bases fitting TRBD2. V gave up 7 bases and J gave up 4 bases; unmatched junction bases: 8. This CDR3 region has 15 residues. Germline V lookup: CDR1 SNHLY, CDR2 FYNNEI. The CDR3 spells CASKLAGAGLETQYF. As DNA, the CDR3 is TGTGCCAGCAAACTAGCGGGGGCAGGTTTAGAGACCCAGTACTTC.

This clonotype was seen a handful of times. The chain joins TRBV2 to TRBJ1-2; the D is unclear. The V end was cut by 8 bases, the J end by 7 bases, with 17 bases between. The CDR3 is 13 amino acids. CDR1 is SNHLY, CDR2 FYNNEI, per germline. The CDR3 nucleotides read TGTGCCAGCGGTGCCGAGAGCGGTAGTGGCTACACCTTC. This sequence encodes CASGAESGSGYTF.

This clonotype was seen many times. This chain links TRBV5-6 with TRBJ2-1; D is possibly TRBD1 or TRBD2 (5 bases each). Trimming stripped 1 base from V and 4 bases from J, with 12 bases between. Germline loops: CDR1 SGHDT, CDR2 YYEEEE. CDR3 size: 15 residues. This CDR3 reads CASSLPDGAYNEQFF. The CDR3 DNA follows: TGTGCCAGCAGCTTGCCGGACGGGGCTTACAATGAGCAGTTCTTC.

J is TRBJ1-4 and V is TRBV4-1; a possible D gene is TRBD1 (5 bases). CDR1 is MGHRA and CDR2 is YSYEKL in the germline V gene. V lost 1 base, J lost 7 bases, and 7 bases lay in between. The CDR3 runs 13 residues. CDR3 in DNA: TGCGCCAGCAGCCAAGTTCAGGGTGAAAAACTGTTTTTT. Amino acids: CASSQVQGEKLFF.

This chain links TRBV19 with TRBJ1-1; D not resolved. Looked up from germline, CDR1 is LNHDA and CDR2 is SQIVND (reference sequence). With 5 bases removed from V and 2 bases from J, the gap between germline ends came to 15 bases. The length of the CDR3 is 15 residues. This CDR3 is CASSRETSGNTEAFF. CDR3 nucleotide sequence: TGTGCCAGTAGTCGGGAGACCTCTGGAAACACTGAAGCTTTCTTT.

Only one count was recorded for this clonotype. A junction boundary mismatches the germline segment, possibly from a read error. J is TRBJ1-5 and V is TRBV24-1; no clear D gene. This CDR3 is 12 amino acids long. Germline loops: CDR1 KGHDR, CDR2 SFDVKD. CDR3 DNA sequence: TGTGCCAGCAGTTTATCGGGTCAGCCCCAGCATTTT. Translation: CASSLSGQPQHF.

The DNA of the CDR3 is TGTGCCACCAGCAGAGATGGCTCACCCCTCCACTTT. Translation: CATSRDGSPLHF. The chain carries TRBV15 and TRBJ1-6; D is unclear. The germline V and J ends were trimmed by 0 bases and 10 bases, with 4 bases remaining between them. CDR1 LNHNV and CDR2 YYDKDF come from the germline V gene (reference sequence). The CDR3 contains 12 residues.

The chain couples TRBV20-1 to TRBJ1-5; D unresolved. The CDR3 totals 16 residues. CDR1 is DFQATT, CDR2 SNEGSKA, per germline (reference sequence). Trimming removed 3 bases at V and 6 bases at J, with 21 bases between. Here the CDR3 DNA reads TGCAGTGCTAGTCCACGCCCCCCAGTTTGGGGTCAGCCCCAGCATTTT. Protein: CSASPRPPVWGQPQHF.

The chain combines TRBV24-1 with TRBJ1-6; D unresolved. CDR1 is KGHDR, CDR2 SFDVKD, per germline. This CDR3 is built from 12 residues. V gave up 5 bases and J gave up 7 bases, with 5 bases separating them. The CDR3 DNA sequence: TGTGCCACCAGTGCTGGAAATTCACCCCTCCACTTT. The encoded protein is CATSAGNSPLHF.

The rearrangement uses TRBV5-4 and TRBJ2-5; D possibly corresponds to TRBD2 (5 bases). Germline V lookup: CDR1 SGHNT, CDR2 YYREEE (reference sequence). V dropped 2 bases and J dropped 4 bases, with 9 bases sitting between them. The CDR3 loop spans 13 amino acids. The CDR3 region has the DNA TGTGCCAGCAGCTTACTAGAGCGAGAGACCCAGTACTTC. Residues: CASSLLERETQYF. The full variable domain, with the rest looked up from reference TRBV5-4 and TRBJ2-5, is ETGVTQSPTHLIKTRGQQVTLRCSSQSGHNTVSWYQQALGQGPQFIFQYYREEENGRGNFPPRFSGLQFPNYSSELNVNALELDDSALYLCASSLLERETQYFGPGTRLLVL.

The sample holds many counts of this clonotype. The rearrangement links TRBV20-1 to TRBJ2-1; 9 positions match TRBD1. The CDR3 loop spans 14 amino acids. V gave up 2 bases and J gave up 7 bases; unmatched junction bases: 6. CDR1 and CDR2 (germline): DFQATT, SNEGSKA (reference sequence). CDR3 nucleotides: TGCAGTGCTAGATCCGGGACAGGGAGGAATGAGCAGTTCTTC. It translates to CSARSGTGRNEQFF.

This clonotype was seen ten or more times. V and J are TRBV13 and TRBJ1-4, with D maybe TRBD1 (6 bases). CDR3 length: 15 amino acids. The germline V and J ends were trimmed by 2 bases and 8 bases, with 15 bases remaining between them. The germline gives CDR1 PRHDT, CDR2 FYEKMQ (reference sequence). The CDR3 sequence: CASSLLLQGREKLFF. DNA of the CDR3: TGTGCCAGCAGCTTACTCCTGCAGGGGAGGGAAAAACTGTTTTTT.